This paragraph covers one T cell receptor (beta chain) sequence. This clone was found once. Its binding antigen is unknown. No much larger clone exists at a distance of one base, and base qualities are not known. The entry originates in a study of cytomegalovirus exposure and HLA in healthy donors (dated by TCRdb to about 2017). Notes on the research overall: An earlier analysis of a few hundred of the donors reported 250 to 350 Gb of sequence data and 117 million unique TCR beta sequences obtained from some 170 million T cells. Roughly 300 gigabases of sequencing data and 70 million to 85 million unique TCR sequences were included in an early release covering about 620 HLA-typed donors. Among the roughly 370 genotyped donors, about 83% belonged to the genetic ancestry cluster associated with self-reported Caucasian donors. The aim of the study was to test whether cataloging public T cell receptors could identify signatures of past pathogen exposure. The T cell repertoires of some 700 subjects were profiled by immunosequencing and related to cytomegalovirus serostatus. A separate validation cohort of 100 to 150 different subjects was used in addition to the approximately 700-subject first cohort. High-throughput TCR immunosequencing, statistical association of individual TCRs with disease status, and machine learning were combined to predict cytomegalovirus infection status. A later analysis re-examined previously published TCR beta repertoires from more than 650 donors and added high-resolution HLA genotyping to investigate patterns of TCR occurrence. Rather than using new phenotypic data, the later analysis identified candidate immune exposures from TCR beta sequences and from how often those sequences occurred across donors. An earlier analysis of approximately 640 of the donors applied high-throughput TCR beta sequencing to assess whether each TCR beta V gene segment acted as functional or pseudogenic. Donor age, sex, ethnicity and CMV serostatus were compiled alongside the repertoire data. A later genetic analysis took genome-wide SNP genotypes for about 55% of the 666 donors and used that subset as a discovery cohort. All discovery cohort repertoires had been generated using a single sequencing platform. HLA typing covered class I and class II loci at four-digit resolution. The number of typed donors differed by locus: about 620-640 for A, B, C, DRB1 and DQB1; 500 to 550 for DQA1; around 580 for DPA1; and roughly 490 for DPB1. Four to six DR-DQ haplotypes were handled as single units for association and clustering, since linkage in the cohort was strong. Among some 400 genotyped donors of the cohort, an average of around 240,000 unique TCR beta nucleotide sequences were sequenced per donor, approximately 20% of them non-productive.

Libraries were made using the immunoSEQ multiplex PCR assay. For the multiplex PCR, a mixture combining 60 forward primers for TCR Vbeta segments and 13 reverse primers for TCR Jbeta segments was used. Amplification of the CDR3 region of rearranged TCR beta genes was performed with a multiplex PCR assay on genomic DNA. The amplified TCR beta libraries were sequenced on the Illumina HiSeq System as 87-base-pair reads. The original pipeline was this. Across the 500 to 850 repertoires, a later analysis counted some 81 million unique TCR beta chains, roughly 11 million of which were shared by at least two donors. To remove PCR and sequencing errors, raw reads were error-corrected and collapsed into unique sequences using a nearest-neighbor algorithm that merged closely related sequences. CDR3 sequences were aligned to IMGT reference sequences to assign V, D and J gene segments. For a sequence to be retained, at least a six-nucleotide match to both a V gene segment and a J gene segment was required. A rearrangement was called productive if the CDR3 had no stop codons and remained in frame with V and J, and every other rearrangement was called non-productive. Following IMGT convention, CDR3 was defined as the stretch from the second conserved V-encoded cysteine to the conserved J-encoded phenylalanine. In an earlier analysis of around 570 of the donors, sequences lacking an unambiguous match to a single V gene segment were excluded. In an earlier analysis of several hundred of the donors, V segments were called functional above 56.7% productive rearrangements and were called segregating when the between-donor standard deviation exceeded 5%. To diagnose cytomegalovirus status from the catalog of TCR beta chain sequences, a statistical classification framework was built. In a later analysis, V and J genes were assigned by comparing TCR nucleotide sequences against IMGT/GENE-DB human TR gene sequences. A later analysis assigned CDR3 sequences and most-parsimonious VDJ recombination scenarios with the TCRdist pipeline. In a later analysis, every TCR beta chain was defined by the combination of its CDR3 amino acid sequence and its V-gene family, and reads without a unique V-gene family were dropped. In a later analysis, fewer than 600 highly shared, low-generation-probability nucleotide sequences were removed to address suspected cross-contamination and a sequencing artifact. For each public chain, a later analysis derived a clonal expansion index from normalized ranks of inferred template counts within each repertoire. A later analysis computed generation probabilities with a VDJ recombination model fitted to out-of-frame rearrangements, and checked the results against IGoR. Hypergeometric tests were used in a later analysis to score TCR-TCR, TCR-HLA and TCR-CMV co-occurrence, with a repertoire-size bias correction applied to the TCR pairs. In a later analysis, false discovery rates were estimated by permuting HLA or CMV assignments 20 times. In a later analysis, co-occurring TCRs were grouped using DBSCAN, with TCRdist sequence similarity added in when clustering inside HLA-allele-positive subsets. Co-occurrence clustering excluded repertoires with fewer than 30,000 or more than 120,000 public chains, plus five with anomalous nucleotide sharing. Drawn from immuneACCESS, this table holds only the in-frame rearrangements with V and J called that TCRdb kept. Clones are partly lost; checked studies trace under half to an unresolved V gene and leave the rest unexplained. V and J calls and clone size are those listed in that table; D and trimming were worked out from the DNA. Within this sample are about 130,000 clones, with about 80% of them counted one time only. The ten most abundant clones make up 4.5% to 5.5% of the sample.

The study at large found these results: Immune exposure information for the cohort was limited to CMV serostatus. Presence/absence analyses assumed roughly uniform sequencing depth across donors, an assumption that may not hold. A later analysis found that HLA-associated TCR beta chains were more clonally expanded and had lower generation probabilities than equally common non-associated chains. Correlated functional status among segregating V segments might be attributable to linkage disequilibrium, but an unknown experimental factor could not be ruled out. Strong co-occurrence of HLA alleles, especially DR and DQ, made assigning TCR associations to individual alleles difficult. In this cohort, only TCR beta chains were sequenced, and detectable features were limited by the absence of alpha or paired-chain data. Compared with the roughly 670-donor mean, donors in an Asian-associated ancestry cluster had fewer N-insertions in productive TCRs, according to a later genetic analysis. The classifier was reported to diagnose cytomegalovirus status with high specificity and sensitivity in both the original cohort and the validation cohort. A cluster of highly shared sequence variants was judged likely to represent a technical artifact of the sequencing pipeline. Because counts were too low, roughly 16 rarely observed V segments, including chromosome 9 orphons, were excluded from the earlier analysis of some 590 of the donors. According to a later analysis, most CMV-associated TCR beta chains appeared to be HLA-restricted, and the HLA associations seemed to be driven largely by CMV exposure. Most TCR sequences were seen in very few donors, while some public TCRs were found in many individuals. In a later analysis, 15,000 to 20,000 TCR beta sequences were associated with specific HLA alleles at a false discovery rate of 0.05. According to a later analysis, parvovirus B19, influenza, CMV and Epstein-Barr virus appeared linked to several top co-occurrence clusters. Because some donors lacked HLA typing at each locus, the association tests relied only on the typed subset. A later analysis found that TCR association rates varied across HLA loci, with DRB1 alleles showing the most associated TCRs and HLA-C alleles the fewest. The study gave a list of under 200 TCR beta chains associated with cytomegalovirus. In vitro tests confirmed that a few of the cytomegalovirus-associated TCR beta chains recognize cytomegalovirus antigens. A further reported finding was that TCR beta sequences accurately predicted the HLA-A and HLA-B alleles for most subjects in the first cohort. It was suggested by the authors that the approach could potentially be generalized to other disease states and immunological phenotypes. In an earlier analysis of about 600 of the donors, most TCR beta V segments appeared in productive rearrangements about 90% or about 30% of the time, broadly matching IMGT annotations. In a later genetic analysis, a missense DCLRE1C variant was associated with V-gene and J-gene trimming of TCR beta chains, and the association was replicated in an independent cohort. Some IMGT-functional V segments, including TRBV6-2 and TRBV6-3, could not be distinguished by the 87-base-pair reads and were therefore excluded.

The cohort was made up of 500 to 850 healthy bone marrow donors. All cohort members were sampled while nominally healthy, although unrecorded immune exposures were likely present. The donor was CMV seronegative and was included in the group of several hundred seronegative cohort members. A peripheral blood sample was provided by each donor, and peripheral blood mononuclear cells were used for TCR beta sequencing. Genomic DNA was extracted from the blood cell samples with the Qiagen DNeasy Blood Extraction Kit. Clipping removes 3 bases from V and 3 bases from J, with 5 as the unmatched junction base count. The germline V gene (reference sequence) supplies CDR1 SGHNT and CDR2 YYREEE. Including cysteine and phenylalanine, the CDR3 has 14 amino acids. Only the CDR3 DNA is retained, 42 bases long and in frame from the first base.

Recombination joined TRBV5-4 with TRBJ2-5; 7 of the junction bases match TRBD2. Sequencing was performed on PBMCs. The TCR was taken from a man aged 30-40 years in good health and CMV-seronegative. The CDR3 in this case is CASSSGGGEETQYF. The nucleotide sequence reads TGTGCCAGCAGCTCGGGAGGCGGTGAAGAGACCCAGTACTTC.